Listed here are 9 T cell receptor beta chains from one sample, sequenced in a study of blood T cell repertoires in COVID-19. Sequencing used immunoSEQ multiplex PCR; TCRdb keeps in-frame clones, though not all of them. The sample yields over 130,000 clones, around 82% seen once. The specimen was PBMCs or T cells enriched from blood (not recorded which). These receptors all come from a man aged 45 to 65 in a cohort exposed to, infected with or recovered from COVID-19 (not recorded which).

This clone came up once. The CDR3 DNA reads TGCAGCGTTGGGGAACAGGGGGGACGTCAGCCCCAGCATTTT. Its translation is CSVGEQGGRQPQHF. This chain links TRBV29-1 with TRBJ1-5; 8 bases agree with TRBD1. The CDR3 spans 14 residues. The trim removed 4 bases at V and 6 bases at J, leaving 8 bases unmatched. Germline CDR1 is SQVTM and CDR2 is ANQGSEA.

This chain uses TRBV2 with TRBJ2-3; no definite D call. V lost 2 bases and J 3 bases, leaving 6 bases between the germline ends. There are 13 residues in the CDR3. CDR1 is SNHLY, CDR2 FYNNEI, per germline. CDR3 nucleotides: TGTGCCAGCAGTGAACTGCGGACAGATACGCAGTATTTT. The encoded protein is CASSELRTDTQYF.

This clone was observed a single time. The CDR3 coding sequence is TGTGCCACCAGCAGAGATCAATCCGCCGACTTACGAGAGACCCAGTACTTC. This translates into CATSRDQSADLRETQYF. The chain couples TRBV15 to TRBJ2-5; the D is unclear. Per germline, CDR1 LNHNV and CDR2 YYDKDF (reference sequence). The CDR3 runs to 17 residues. V lost 0 bases and J lost 4, with 18 bases in between.

For the CDR3, the DNA is TGCGCCAGCAGCCATCCCGCCGGGACTAGCGGGAGGGGATCCTACGAGCAGTACTTC. Amino acid sequence: CASSHPAGTSGRGSYEQYF. The rearrangement uses TRBV4-1 and TRBJ2-7; 16 bases align to TRBD2. CDR3 length: 19 amino acids. The ends lost 3 bases at V and 1 base at J; junction bases unmatched: 9. Germline V lookup: CDR1 MGHRA, CDR2 YSYEKL.

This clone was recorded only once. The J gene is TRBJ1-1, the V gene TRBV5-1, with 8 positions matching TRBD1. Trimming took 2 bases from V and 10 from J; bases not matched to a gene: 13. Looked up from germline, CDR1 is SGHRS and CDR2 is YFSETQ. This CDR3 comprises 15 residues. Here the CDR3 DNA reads TGCGCCAGCAGCTTTGCGGGACAGGCCTCGAAGGGAGCTTTCTTT. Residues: CASSFAGQASKGAFF.

The CDR3 sequence is CASSLSAGGEKLFF. The CDR3 DNA reads as TGCGCCAGCAGCTTGAGCGCAGGAGGAGAAAAACTGTTTTTT. The chain couples TRBV5-1 to TRBJ1-4; no firm D call. Trimming took off 1 base at V and 8 bases at J, with 12 bases between the two ends. The CDR3 runs to 14 residues. Germline lookup yields CDR1 SGHRS and CDR2 YFSETQ. The full variable domain, rest sourced from reference TRBV5-1 and TRBJ1-4, is KAGVTQTPRYLIKTRGQQVTLSCSPISGHRSVSWYQQTPGQGLQFLFEYFSETQRNKGNFPGRFSGRQFSNSRSEMNVSTLELGDSALYLCASSLSAGGEKLFFGSGTQLSVL.

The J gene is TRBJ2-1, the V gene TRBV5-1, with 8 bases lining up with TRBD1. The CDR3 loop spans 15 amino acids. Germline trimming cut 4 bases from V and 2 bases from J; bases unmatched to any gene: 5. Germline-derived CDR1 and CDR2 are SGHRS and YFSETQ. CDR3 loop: CASSAGQEAYNEQFF. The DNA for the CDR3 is TGCGCCAGCAGCGCGGGACAGGAAGCCTACAATGAGCAGTTCTTC.

This CDR3 is CASREETYEQYF. The CDR3 region has the DNA TGTGCCAGCAGGGAGGAGACCTACGAGCAGTACTTC. The V and J genes are TRBV2 and TRBJ2-7; perhaps TRBD2 as D (5 bases). CDR1 and CDR2 (germline): SNHLY, FYNNEI. The V end was cut by 6 bases, the J end by 2 bases, with 8 bases between. The CDR3 has 12 amino acids.

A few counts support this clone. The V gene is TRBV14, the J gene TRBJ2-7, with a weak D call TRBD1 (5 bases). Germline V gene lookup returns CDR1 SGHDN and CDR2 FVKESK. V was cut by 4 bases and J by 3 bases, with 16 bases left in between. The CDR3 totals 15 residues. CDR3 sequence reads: CASSLDSAGNYEQYF. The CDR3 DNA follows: TGTGCCAGCAGCCTCGATTCGGCAGGGAACTACGAGCAGTACTTC.